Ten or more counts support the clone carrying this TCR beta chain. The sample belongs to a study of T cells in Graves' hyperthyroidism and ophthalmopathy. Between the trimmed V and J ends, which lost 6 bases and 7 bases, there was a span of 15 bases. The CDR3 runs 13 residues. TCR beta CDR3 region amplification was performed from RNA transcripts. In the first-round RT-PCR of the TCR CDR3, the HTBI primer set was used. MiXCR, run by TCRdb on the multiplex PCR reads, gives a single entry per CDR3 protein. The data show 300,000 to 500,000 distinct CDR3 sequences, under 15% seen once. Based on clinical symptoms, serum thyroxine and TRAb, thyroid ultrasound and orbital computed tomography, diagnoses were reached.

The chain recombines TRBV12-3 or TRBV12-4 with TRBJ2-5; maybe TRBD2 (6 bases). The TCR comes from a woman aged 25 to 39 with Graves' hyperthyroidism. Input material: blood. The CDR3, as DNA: TGTGCCAGCAGCGGCGGACTAACGGGGACCCAGTACTTC. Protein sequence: CASSGGLTGTQYF.